These 7 T cell receptor beta chains were all obtained from the same sample, sequenced in a study of T-cell memory formation after mild COVID-19. MiXCR, run by TCRdb on the 5' RACE reads, gives a single entry per CDR3 protein. Among about 350,000 distinct CDR3 sequences listed, more than 20% were seen once. The sample consisted of PBMCs or a T cell subset sorted from them (not recorded which). These receptors came from a man younger than 30 who had mild COVID-19 (a few samples of this study predate the infection). Cell type and time point are not known.

V gene TRBV6-2 or TRBV6-3 combines with J gene TRBJ2-1; 11 bases are shared with TRBD1. Germline CDR1 reads MNHEY; CDR2 reads SVGEGT. The V and J ends lost 7 bases and 7 bases, in that order; junction bases with no gene match: 12. CDR3 length equals 16 residues. This CDR3 reads CASTRLGTGGWNEQFF. CDR3 nucleotide sequence: TGTGCCAGCACCCGTCTCGGGACAGGGGGTTGGAATGAGCAGTTCTTC.

This rearrangement joins TRBV5-1 to TRBJ2-5, with a tentative D call TRBD1 (6 bases). The CDR3 has 14 amino acids. V was pared by 4 bases and J by 4 bases, with 14 bases between. Germline V gives CDR1 SGHRS, CDR2 YFSETQ. The CDR3 reads CASSGNGQRETQYF. CDR3 in DNA: TGCGCCAGCAGCGGGAACGGACAGAGAGAGACCCAGTACTTC.

A few counts support this clonotype. The V gene is TRBV7-2, the J gene TRBJ2-1; 12 bases fit TRBD2. Germline CDR1 reads SGHTA; CDR2 reads FQGNSA. Trimming at V came to 5 bases and at J to 5 bases, leaving 4 bases not matched to a gene. CDR3 length: 15 amino acids. Here the CDR3 reads CASSTSGGINNEQFF. CDR3 sequence (DNA): TGTGCCAGCAGCACTAGCGGGGGGATCAACAATGAGCAGTTCTTC.

This clonotype has more than one count but fewer than ten. The chain has TRBV6-5 and TRBJ1-3; D is uncertain. Per the germline V gene, CDR1 is MNHEY and CDR2 is SVGAGI. There are 16 residues in the CDR3. With 2 bases removed from V and 0 bases from J, the gap between germline ends came to 11 bases. CDR3 DNA sequence: TGTGCCAGCAGTTACGGGTTGGCAACCTCTGGAAACACCATATATTTT. Encoded protein: CASSYGLATSGNTIYF.

This clonotype has just one count. The V call is TRBV10-1, the J call TRBJ2-4; 10 bases line up with TRBD1. Germline CDR1 and CDR2: WNHNN and SYGVQD (reference sequence). Unmatched junction bases numbered 4, after V lost 0 bases and J lost 8 bases. The CDR3 loop spans 15 amino acids. The CDR3 is CASSESRTGGYIQYF. CDR3 sequence (DNA): TGCGCCAGCAGTGAGTCGAGGACAGGGGGTTACATTCAGTACTTC.

The chain combines TRBV2 with TRBJ2-1; perhaps D is TRBD1 or TRBD2 (6 bases each). The length of the CDR3 is 13 residues. Germline V lookup: CDR1 SNHLY, CDR2 FYNNEI. V gave up 8 bases and J gave up 10 bases, with 18 bases separating them. CDR3 DNA: TGTGCCAGCCTACGAGAAGGGGGGAGAGAGCAGTTCTTC. Its translation is CASLREGGREQFF.

This clonotype was seen only a few times. The V call is TRBV5-1, the J call TRBJ2-1; no firm D call. Per the germline V gene, CDR1 is SGHRS and CDR2 is YFSETQ. This CDR3 is 15 amino acids long. V was pared by 5 bases and J by 7 bases, with 19 bases between. CDR3 protein: CASRGLPGLGNEQFF. The CDR3, as DNA: TGCGCCAGCAGGGGGTTACCCGGGCTAGGGAATGAGCAGTTCTTC.